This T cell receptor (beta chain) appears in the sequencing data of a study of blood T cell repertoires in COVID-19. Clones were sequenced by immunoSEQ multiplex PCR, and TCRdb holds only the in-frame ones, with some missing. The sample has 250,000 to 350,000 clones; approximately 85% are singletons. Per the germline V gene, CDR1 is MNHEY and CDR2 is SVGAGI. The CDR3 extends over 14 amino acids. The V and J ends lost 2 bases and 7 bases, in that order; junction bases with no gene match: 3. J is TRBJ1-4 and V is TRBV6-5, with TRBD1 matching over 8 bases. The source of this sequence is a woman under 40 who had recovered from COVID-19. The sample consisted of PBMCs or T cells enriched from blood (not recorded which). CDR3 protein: CASSYDRGGEKLFF. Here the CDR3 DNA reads TGTGCCAGCAGTTACGACAGGGGAGGTGAAAAACTGTTTTTT.